This section outlines one T cell receptor (beta chain) sequence together with its context. This clone was detected a few times. Its antigen remains unidentified. No much larger clone is present one base from it, and per-base qualities are unavailable. Using the deep immunoSEQ assay, TCR CDR3 regions were amplified from genomic DNA by multiplex PCR. Genomic DNA extracted from each cell subset was distributed evenly over all wells of several immunoSEQ 96-well plates, and each plate served as one replicate. For unsorted PBMC, each replicate PCR was loaded with around 300 ng genomic DNA, equivalent to some 27,000 T cell genomes. Ten immunoSEQ deep assay plates were used to sequence unsorted PBMC genomic DNA. Purified libraries were quantified with a Qubit 3.0 fluorometer, sized on a Bioanalyzer 2100, and re-quantified with the KAPA Library Quantification kit. A separate single-read 150-cycle Illumina NextSeq 550 flow cell was used to sequence each immunoSEQ 96-well plate. Processing in the source paper ran as follows. Because the immunoSEQ output held only junctional sequences and lacked quality scores, the filtering could not match the filtering applied to full-length reads. Sequences were annotated with PyIR, a Python wrapper for IgBLAST v1.9, and V/J genes and CDR3 were assigned using IMGT germline references. Reads were filtered out if the reads had weak V/J assignments (E-value above 1e-6), no CDR3, stop codons, out-of-frame junctions, or ambiguous translated residues. A V3J clonotype was defined by an identical inferred V gene, J gene, and CDR3 amino acid sequence. Percentage overlap between repertoires was computed as shared unique clonotypes divided by the size of the smaller repertoire. Richness of each repertoire was evaluated using RTK rarefaction, the Chao1 estimator, and Recon v2.1 estimates of unobserved clonotypes. Drawn from immuneACCESS, this table holds only the in-frame rearrangements with V and J called that TCRdb kept. Clones are partly lost; checked studies trace under half to an unresolved V gene and leave the rest unexplained. V and J calls and clone size come straight from that table; D and trimming were deduced from the DNA. This sample has under 600,000 clones in its table, and almost 80% of those were observed once. In total, the top ten clones hold around 12% of the sample.

The donors were healthy, HIV-negative adults who had no recently reported acute infections or vaccinations. Only Caucasian adults living in Nashville, Tennessee, USA were represented among the donors. For unsorted samples, 100 million or so PBMCs were counted, and genomic DNA was extracted using the QIAamp DNA Blood Mini kit. Blood was collected by leukapheresis, and PBMCs were isolated by Ficoll-Histopaque density gradient centrifugation and then cryopreserved in liquid nitrogen vapor phase. The sample belongs to a study of shared clonotypes between healthy human individuals (dated by TCRdb to between 2020 and 2021). Describing the broader study: The cohort included three men and a couple of women between 18 and 49 years of age. The study deeply sequenced blood TCR repertoires of about 5 healthy adults to estimate repertoire size and the extent of clonotype sharing between individuals. Per donor, leukapheresis produced somewhere between about 0.94 and 8.9 billion PBMCs. To increase sequencing depth and limit assay-specific biases, TCR repertoire library preparation and sequencing were carried out by different laboratories using diverse techniques. Broad study findings and their caveats: Sampling was restricted to blood, and TCR repertoires in tissues likely differ from the TCR repertoires found in blood. Pairwise subsampling led to the expectation that sequencing depth would affect the degree of clonotype sharing among donors. Because the study included only a small number of donors, the genetic and exposure-history diversity represented was limited.

Inclusive of the bounding cysteine and phenylalanine, the CDR3 is 17 residues long. The DNA shown is the 51-base CDR3, in frame from base 1. The junction shows trimming of 3 bases on V and 2 bases on J, and the gene matches do not reach 8 bases of it. The germline V gene gives CDR1 as SGHTA and CDR2 as FQGNSA. The sequenced sample consisted of PBMCs. This sequence was found in a middle-aged woman in good health. Some clones in this sample may be carry-over from other donors' samples. The receptor chain draws on TRBV7-2 and TRBJ2-3; TRBD2 aligns with 10 central bases. The bases read TGTGCCAGCAGCTTGGCCCAAGCGGGAGGGAACACAGATACGCAGTATTTT. It specifies CASSLAQAGGNTDTQYF.